This record looks at one TCR beta chain sequence and its context. Its target is not known. This sample was taken from a study of shared clonotypes between healthy human individuals. As for the study in general: The plates for each donor numbered three CD4 naive, three CD4 memory, two CD8 naive and one CD8 memory.

Overall study findings and caveats: The sharing of 4% to 5.5% of naive CD4 clonotypes was seen across a few donors.

CDR3 length: 14 residues. With V trimmed by 4 bases and J by 8 bases, 7 bases remained unmatched. The V gene's germline CDR1 is LNHDA and CDR2 SQIVND (reference sequence). It was across several immunoSEQ plates that each subset's genomic DNA was evenly split. Approximately 210 ng DNA, about 30,000 T cell genomes, went into each sorted-subset replicate PCR. Libraries were prepared by immunoSEQ multiplex PCR; TCRdb keeps only in-frame clonotypes and omits some of them. The sample consists of roughly 720,000 clones, about 90% of them appearing once. The genes are TRBV19 and TRBJ1-5; TRBD1 matches 8 bases. Sequencing input: memory CD8+ T cells from PBMCs. The sample's subset: CD45RO+ cells pooled with CCR7-negative TemRA cells. The sequence was obtained from a man between 18 and 29 years old in good health. Some clones in this sample may be carry-over from other donors' samples. The CDR3 is CASSSRGLVEPQHF. The CDR3 nucleotides read TGTGCCAGTAGTAGCAGGGGGCTGGTTGAGCCCCAGCATTTT.